This T cell receptor beta chain was sequenced during a study of T cell responses to AZD1222 COVID-19 vaccine. A remark on this clone: Its cognate antigen is unknown.

Whole-study findings and limits: When two AZD1222 doses had been given, Spike-specific TCR breadth and depth rose.

V gave up 3 bases and J gave up 4 bases; unmatched junction bases: 7. Germline V lookup: CDR1 SNHLY, CDR2 FYNNEI. The CDR3 totals 16 residues. Data came from immunoSEQ multiplex PCR; TCRdb stores just in-frame clones and leaves some out. The data show 150,000 or so clones, with 75% to 95% seen just once and less than 9% held by the top ten. The sequence derives from an adult in good health. This chain joins TRBV2 and TRBJ1-4, with 8 bases matching TRBD1. Sequencing was performed on peripheral blood, taken on day 0 of AZD1222 vaccination. In DNA, the CDR3 is TGTGCCAGCAGTGAGACGACAGGGGTTTATAATGAAAAACTGTTTTTT. This translates into CASSETTGVYNEKLFF.